A single sample is the source of the 15 T cell receptor beta chains below, sequenced in a study of TIL therapy for anti-PD-1-resistant metastatic lung cancer. Time point here: pre-treatment sample, taken before nivolumab and TIL therapy. Tumor tissue came from excised metastases, mostly pleural nodules or supraclavicular lymph nodes. The immunoSEQ assay was v3. Libraries were prepared by immunoSEQ multiplex PCR; TCRdb keeps only in-frame clonotypes and omits some of them. The sample yields approximately 12,000 clones, approximately 52% seen once. The sequencing here drew on tumor tissue, taken at baseline. All receptors come from a person between 25 and 80 years old with non-small cell lung cancer.

The chain recombines TRBV6-5 with TRBJ1-4; weak D call: TRBD1 (5 bases). CDR1 and CDR2 from the germline V gene are MNHEY and SVGAGI. The V end was cut by 10 bases, the J end by 5 bases, with 20 bases between. The CDR3 length is 15 residues. The DNA for the CDR3 is TGTGCCACGCGGGGGTTGGGGGGGGAGAATGAAAAACTGTTTTTT. This sequence encodes CATRGLGGENEKLFF.

The chain joins TRBV6-6 to TRBJ1-2, with D uncertain. Germline V CDR1 and CDR2: MNHNY, SVGAGI (reference sequence). CDR3 size: 13 residues. Trimming stripped 7 bases from V and 2 bases from J, with 11 bases between. The CDR3 DNA reads TGTGCCAGCATTGACCTGCAAAACTATGGCTACACCTTC. This codes for CASIDLQNYGYTF.

Within the sample, this clone is medium-sized. The chain combines TRBV5-1 with TRBJ1-1, with a possible D match to TRBD1 (5 bases). Trimming removed 2 bases from V and 11 bases from J, with 13 bases in between. The germline gives CDR1 SGHRS, CDR2 YFSETQ. The CDR3 sequence is 12 residues long. The CDR3 coding sequence is TGCGCCAGCAGCTTTTTCGAGGGGCCCGCTTTCTTT. Amino acids: CASSFFEGPAFF.

Within the sample, this clone is medium-sized. The rearrangement uses TRBV2 and TRBJ1-2, with a possible D match to TRBD1 (6 bases). Germline V gene data show CDR1 as SNHLY and CDR2 as FYNNEI. Trimming stripped 7 bases from V and 7 bases from J, with 22 bases between. CDR3 length equals 15 residues. In DNA, the CDR3 is TGTGCCAGCATTCTGAGCCTCGGGACAAGTTCTGGCTACACCTTC. Its protein product is CASILSLGTSSGYTF.

This clone is deemed medium-sized (0.01 to 0.1%). The chain links TRBV7-2 to TRBJ1-1; the D gene is possibly TRBD1 (5 bases). The CDR3 spans 14 residues. Trimming took 5 bases from V and 7 from J, leaving 17 bases between them. The germline V gene has CDR1 SGHTA and CDR2 FQGNSA. The CDR3 region has the DNA TGTGCCAGCAGCCTCCAGCGGGGACGGGATGAAGCTTTCTTT. Translating gives CASSLQRGRDEAFF.

This clone was observed once. The rearrangement joins TRBV15 to TRBJ1-1; a weak D match, TRBD1 (5 bases). Germline V CDR1 and CDR2: LNHNV, YYDKDF (reference sequence). The CDR3 runs 14 residues. V was clipped by 1 base and J by 4 bases, with 10 bases between them. The CDR3 DNA reads as TGTGCCACCAGCAGAGTTCGGGGGGGCACTGAAGCTTTCTTT. It codes for CATSRVRGGTEAFF.

The chain has TRBV7-2 and TRBJ1-1; D remains unclear. Trimming cost V 1 base and J 1 base, with 7 bases left between them. CDR3 length equals 14 residues. Germline values: CDR1 SGHTA, CDR2 FQGNSA. The CDR3 DNA follows: TGTGCCAGCAGCTTAGAGTCTGGGAACACTGAAGCTTTCTTT. It yields the protein CASSLESGNTEAFF.

This clone has a handful of counts. The chain carries TRBV5-1 and TRBJ2-1; tentative D call: TRBD2 (7 bases). The CDR3 is made up of 17 amino acids. Germline assignment: CDR1 SGHRS and CDR2 YFSETQ. The V and J ends lost 4 bases and 3 bases respectively, with 20 bases between them. The CDR3 reads CASSITGSSGFYNEQFF. For the CDR3, the DNA is TGCGCCAGCAGCATAACAGGGTCTAGCGGCTTCTACAATGAGCAGTTCTTC.

V usage is TRBV27 and J usage is TRBJ1-2; D gene uncertain. V was shortened by 8 bases and J by 4 bases, with 11 bases between the two germline ends. The CDR3 totals 12 residues. Per germline, CDR1 MNHEY and CDR2 SMNVEV (reference sequence). CDR3 protein: CASGPSIYGYTF. The DNA for the CDR3 is TGTGCCAGCGGGCCTTCGATCTATGGCTACACCTTC.

The J gene is TRBJ2-3, the V gene TRBV12-3 or TRBV12-4; D call uncertain. Deletions cut 2 bases from V and 4 bases from J, with 7 bases between. The CDR3 contains 13 residues. The DNA of the CDR3 is TGTGCCAGCAGTTTATCAGTGTCAGATACGCAGTATTTT. Translation gives CASSLSVSDTQYF.

The rearrangement links TRBV10-2 to TRBJ2-5; no clear D. This CDR3 region has 13 residues. With 4 bases removed from V and 0 bases from J, the gap between germline ends came to 6 bases. CDR1 and CDR2 from the germline V gene are WSHSY and SAAADI. CDR3 coding DNA: TGCGCCAGCAGTGCACAGTACCAAGAGACCCAGTACTTC. It translates to CASSAQYQETQYF.

V gene TRBV6-5 combines with J gene TRBJ1-6; 7 nucleotides line up with TRBD1. The ends lost 10 bases at V and 3 bases at J; junction bases unmatched: 3. CDR1 and CDR2 (germline): MNHEY, SVGAGI. The CDR3 runs 13 residues. This CDR3 is CATGTDYNSPLHF. As DNA, the CDR3 is TGTGCCACCGGGACAGACTATAATTCACCCCTCCACTTT.

The V gene is TRBV19, the J gene TRBJ1-3, with a possible D match to TRBD1 (6 bases). CDR1 is LNHDA, CDR2 SQIVND, per germline (reference sequence). CDR3 length equals 13 residues. The V and J ends lost 7 bases and 7 bases respectively, with 14 bases between them. The CDR3 DNA is TGTGCCAGTATGATGACAGGAAGGAACACCATATATTTT. Translated, it gives CASMMTGRNTIYF.

The sample holds one count of this clone. The chain combines TRBV28 with TRBJ1-2; the match to TRBD1 covers 8 bases. The CDR3 is made up of 13 amino acids. Germline V CDR1 and CDR2: MDHEN, SYDVKM. V trimming: 5 bases; J trimming: 6 bases; junction bases outside the gene matches: 5. The CDR3 DNA follows: TGTGCCAGCAGTATAACAGGGGGGAATGGCTACACCTTC. It translates to CASSITGGNGYTF.

CDR3 sequence: CASSETGPYEQYF. Written as DNA, the CDR3 is TGTGCCAGCAGTGAGACAGGGCCCTACGAGCAGTACTTC. The chain employs TRBV27 and TRBJ2-7, with TRBD1 matching over 7 bases. Germline CDR1 reads MNHEY; CDR2 reads SMNVEV (reference sequence). The CDR3 runs 13 residues. The V segment lost 5 bases and the J segment 2 bases; nucleotides outside the gene matches: 3.